Following are 11 T cell receptor beta chains from one sample sequenced in a study of early T cells in non-severe SARS-CoV-2 infection. TCRdb recomputed calls from the 5' RACE reads with MiXCR, one row per CDR3 protein. Of about 48,000 distinct CDR3 sequences detected, over 5% appear once; the ten largest clones hold around 6.9%. Sample: whole blood, taken at baseline. All receptors come from an adult who was a healthcare worker with PCR-confirmed SARS-CoV-2 infection or an uninfected control (not recorded which).

This clonotype was seen at least ten times. The chain couples TRBV12-3 or TRBV12-4 to TRBJ1-6; maybe TRBD1 (5 bases). Trimming left V 5 bases short and J 9 bases short, with 14 bases between. The CDR3 length is 14 residues. Here the CDR3 DNA reads TGTGCCAGCAGTCAGGGTCTCGCGGGTTCACCCCTCCACTTT. Translation gives CASSQGLAGSPLHF.

There are a few counts of this clonotype. The chain carries TRBV5-5 and TRBJ1-2; D remains ambiguous. Germline V lookup: CDR1 SGHKS, CDR2 YYEKEE (reference sequence). V lost 0 bases to trimming and J lost 7 bases, with 7 bases between them. This CDR3 region has 12 residues. The CDR3 nucleotides read TGTGCCAGCAGCTTGGCCGGATTTGGCTACACCTTC. Protein: CASSLAGFGYTF.

A word on this clonotype: A much more abundant neighbour one base away suggests this may be a read error. The V gene is TRBV5-4, the J gene TRBJ2-3, with TRBD1 matching over 10 bases. Per the germline V gene, CDR1 is SGHNT and CDR2 is YYREEE (reference sequence). The CDR3 length is 16 residues. CDR3 region: CAGSFGRQGATDTQYF. Here the CDR3 DNA reads TGTGCCGGCAGCTTCGGGCGACAGGGGGCCACAGATACGCAGTATTTT.

This clonotype was observed a few times. The V and J genes are TRBV5-1 and TRBJ1-2; no definite D call. Germline CDR1 reads SGHRS; CDR2 reads YFSETQ. V was pared by 1 base and J by 2 bases, with 12 bases between. There are 15 residues in the CDR3. The CDR3 sequence is CASSLTRGYNYGYTF. DNA for the CDR3: TGCGCCAGCAGCTTGACACGGGGATACAACTATGGCTACACCTTC.

J is TRBJ2-2 and V is TRBV9, with TRBD2 matching over 9 bases. Trimming took 4 bases from V and 7 from J; bases not matched to a gene: 14. The CDR3 consists of 17 residues. Germline V gene lookup returns CDR1 SGDLS and CDR2 YYNGEE. CDR3 region: CASSPRGGGRVSGELFF. The DNA of the CDR3 is TGTGCCAGCAGCCCCAGAGGTGGCGGGAGGGTAAGCGGGGAGCTGTTTTTT.

This clonotype was found many times. V is TRBV5-1 and J is TRBJ2-7; D is uncertain. The CDR3 contains 13 residues. Germline CDR1 and CDR2: SGHRS and YFSETQ. V lost 4 bases to trimming and J lost 2 bases, with 10 bases between them. As DNA, the CDR3 is TGCGCCAGCAGCCCCCCCGCACCCTACGAGCAGTACTTC. Translated: CASSPPAPYEQYF.

This clonotype was counted at least ten times. The CDR3 region has the DNA TGTGCCAGCAGATTTACACAAGGGCCCCAGCATTTT. This translates into CASRFTQGPQHF. The gene calls are TRBV6-6 and TRBJ1-5; D remains ambiguous. The V and J ends lost 6 bases and 9 bases respectively, with 12 bases between them. The CDR3 length is 12 residues. Germline V gene sequence: CDR1 MNHNY, CDR2 SVGAGI (reference sequence).

This clonotype was detected many times. The chain joins TRBV5-1 to TRBJ2-1; TRBD2 matches at 7 bases. There are 17 residues in the CDR3. Germline V lookup: CDR1 SGHRS, CDR2 YFSETQ. The junction had 11 bases not matched to a gene; V was cut back by 1 base and J by 4 bases. CDR3 bases: TGCGCCAGCAGCTTGACCTCGGCGGGAGCTGGTTACAATGAGCAGTTCTTC. This codes for CASSLTSAGAGYNEQFF. The full variable domain, completed using reference TRBV5-1 and TRBJ2-1, is KAGVTQTPRYLIKTRGQQVTLSCSPISGHRSVSWYQQTPGQGLQFLFEYFSETQRNKGNFPGRFSGRQFSNSRSEMNVSTLELGDSALYLCASSLTSAGAGYNEQFFGPGTRLTVL.

This clonotype was seen more than once but under ten times. The chain employs TRBV3-1 and TRBJ2-7; 7 bases are a match to TRBD2. The CDR3 consists of 16 residues. Germline loops: CDR1 LGHDT, CDR2 YNNKEL (reference sequence). V shed 3 bases, J shed 3 bases, and the junction held 11 bases outside the gene matches. The CDR3 DNA reads as TGTGCCAGCAGCCACCTGGTGGGAGCGGGGCACTACGAGCAGTACTTC. This translates into CASSHLVGAGHYEQYF.

This clonotype has more than one count but fewer than ten. V gene TRBV6-2 or TRBV6-3 combines with J gene TRBJ2-1; the D gene is possibly TRBD1 (7 bases). The CDR3 is 16 residues long. Germline-derived CDR1 and CDR2 are MNHEY and SVGEGT. V gave up 2 bases and J gave up 4 bases, with 15 bases separating them. The CDR3 sequence: CASSYKWSGGYNEQFF. As DNA, the CDR3 is TGTGCCAGCAGTTACAAGTGGTCAGGGGGGTACAATGAGCAGTTCTTC.

By share, this clonotype counts as medium-sized. DNA for the CDR3: TGTGCCAGCAGCCAAGGGACAGGGATCTACAATGAGCAGTTCTTC. Protein sequence: CASSQGTGIYNEQFF. The chain employs TRBV7-9 and TRBJ2-1, with 9 bases that match TRBD1. V lost 5 bases to trimming and J lost 3 bases; unmatched junction nucleotides: 5. Germline V lookup: CDR1 SEHNR, CDR2 FQNEAQ (reference sequence). The CDR3 extends over 15 amino acids.